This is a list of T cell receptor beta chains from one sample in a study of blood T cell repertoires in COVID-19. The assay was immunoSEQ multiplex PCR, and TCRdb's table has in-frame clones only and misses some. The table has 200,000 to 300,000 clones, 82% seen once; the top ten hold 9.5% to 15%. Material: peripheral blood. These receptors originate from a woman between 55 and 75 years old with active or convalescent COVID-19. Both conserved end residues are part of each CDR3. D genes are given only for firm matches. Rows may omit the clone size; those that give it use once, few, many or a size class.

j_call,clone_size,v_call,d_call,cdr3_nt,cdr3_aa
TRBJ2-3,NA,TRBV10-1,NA,TGCGCCAGCTCCAAGGGGCAGGGTGAAGATACGCAGTATTTT,CASSKGQGEDTQYF
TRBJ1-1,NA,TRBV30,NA,TGTGCCTGGAGTGTGGGGCAGAACACTGAAGCTTTCTTT,CAWSVGQNTEAFF
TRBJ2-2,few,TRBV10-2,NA,TGCGCCAGCACCCTCCTAGCTACCGGGGCCGGGGAGCTGTTTTTT,CASTLLATGAGELFF
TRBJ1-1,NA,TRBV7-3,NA,TGTGCCAGCAGCCCTGGGAGGAGGAACACTGAAGCTTTCTTT,CASSPGRRNTEAFF
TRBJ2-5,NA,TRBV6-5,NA,TGTGCCAGCAGGGCCCCAGAGACCCAGTACTTC,CASRAPETQYF
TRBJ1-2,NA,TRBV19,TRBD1,TGTGCCAGTACCCCGCAGGGGGACTATGGCTACACCTTC,CASTPQGDYGYTF
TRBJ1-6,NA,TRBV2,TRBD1,TGTGCCAGCAGGAACAGGGGGCATAATTCACCCCTCCACTTT,CASRNRGHNSPLHF
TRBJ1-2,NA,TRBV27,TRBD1,TGTGCCAGCAGCCTAAACAGGGGGCAAGACTATGGCTACACCTTC,CASSLNRGQDYGYTF
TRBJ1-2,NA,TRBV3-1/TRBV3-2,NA,TGTGCCAGCAGCCCGAGGGCACAGTTCTATGGCTACACCTTC,CASSPRAQFYGYTF
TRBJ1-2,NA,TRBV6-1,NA,TGTGCCAGCAGTGAAGCGGTATTTACAGCAATTAACTATGGCTACACCTTC,CASSEAVFTAINYGYTF
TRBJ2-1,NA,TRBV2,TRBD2,TGTGCCAGCAGTAGACTAGCGGGGATGAATGAGCAGTTCTTC,CASSRLAGMNEQFF
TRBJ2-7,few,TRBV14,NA,TGTGCCAGCAGCACCCACCAGGGGTCGGGGCAGTACTTC,CASSTHQGSGQYF
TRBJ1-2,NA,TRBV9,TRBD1,TGTGCCAGCAGCGCGAATCCCGGGACAGATTTTAACTATGGCTACACCTTC,CASSANPGTDFNYGYTF
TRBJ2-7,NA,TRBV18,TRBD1,TGTGCCAGCTCAACCAGACAGGGGACCTACGAGCAGTACTTC,CASSTRQGTYEQYF
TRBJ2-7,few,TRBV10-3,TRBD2,TGTGCCATTAGGACTAGTGAGTCCTACGAGCAGTACTTC,CAIRTSESYEQYF
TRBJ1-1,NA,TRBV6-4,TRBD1,TGTGCCAGCAGTGACTCTAGACAGGGGGCTGAAGCTTTCTTT,CASSDSRQGAEAFF
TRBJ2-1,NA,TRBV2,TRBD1,TGTGCCAGCAGTGAGGGACAGGGGATTTCCTACAATGAGCAGTTCTTC,CASSEGQGISYNEQFF
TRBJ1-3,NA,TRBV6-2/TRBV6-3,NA,TGTGCCAGCAGTGATCCCATGGGAGCTGGAAACACCATATATTTT,CASSDPMGAGNTIYF
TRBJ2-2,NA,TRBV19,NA,TGTGCCAGTAGTATAGATAAAAGGCGGGGTTCGAACACCGGGGAGCTGTTTTTT,CASSIDKRRGSNTGELFF
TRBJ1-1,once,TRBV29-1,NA,TGCAGCGTTGTGGGGGACACGGTCGTGAGCGCTTTCTTT,CSVVGDTVVSAFF
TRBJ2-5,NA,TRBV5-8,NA,TGTGCCAGCCCCACGGGGGGCAGGGAGACCCAGTACTTC,CASPTGGRETQYF
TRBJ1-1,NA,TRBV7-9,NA,TGTGCCAGCAGCCTCCTGCGGCAAAAGAACACTGAAGCTTTCTTT,CASSLLRQKNTEAFF
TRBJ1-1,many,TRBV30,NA,TGTGCCTGGAGCGCCTCACCGGGTATGAAAGCTTTCTTT,CAWSASPGMKAFF
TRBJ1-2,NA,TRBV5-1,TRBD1,TGCGCCAGCAGCACCGAACAGGGGAGACACTATGGCTACACCTTC,CASSTEQGRHYGYTF
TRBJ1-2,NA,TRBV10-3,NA,TGTGCCATCACTCGGGGGGGGATCTATGGCTACACCTTC,CAITRGGIYGYTF
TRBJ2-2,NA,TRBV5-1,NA,TGCGCCAGCAGCCGCCAGGGGGGCGACACCGGGGAGCTGTTTTTT,CASSRQGGDTGELFF
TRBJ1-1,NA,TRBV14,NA,TGTGCCAGCAGCCTATTATCCAGGGGTGCTGAAGCTTTCTTT,CASSLLSRGAEAFF
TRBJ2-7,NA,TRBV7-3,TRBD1,TGTGCCAGCAGCCCAGCCGGGACAGGGGAATACGAGCAGTACTTC,CASSPAGTGEYEQYF
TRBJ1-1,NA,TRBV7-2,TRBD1,TGTGCCAGCAGCCCTACCCCATACGAACCGGGACAGAGAAGGACTGAAGCTTTCTTT,CASSPTPYEPGQRRTEAFF
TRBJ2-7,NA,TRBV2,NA,TGTGCCAGCAGTGGGGGCGGGGGCGCCCCCTACGAGCAGTACTTC,CASSGGGGAPYEQYF
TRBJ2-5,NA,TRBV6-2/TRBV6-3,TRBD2,TGTGCCAGCAGTTACGCCCGGGGGGTCCAAGAGACCCAGTACTTC,CASSYARGVQETQYF
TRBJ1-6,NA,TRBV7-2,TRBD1,TGTGCCAGCAGCCCAAGGACAGGGAGGAATTCACCCCTCCACTTT,CASSPRTGRNSPLHF
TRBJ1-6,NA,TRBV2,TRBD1,TGTGCCAGCAGACAGACAGGGATCAATTCACCCCTCCACTTT,CASRQTGINSPLHF
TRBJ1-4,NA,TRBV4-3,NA,TGCGCCAGCAGCCTATCCAGGGTACCTAATGAAAAACTGTTTTTT,CASSLSRVPNEKLFF
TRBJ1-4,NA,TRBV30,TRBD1,TGTGCCTCTAACCAGGGGGCGGCTAATGAAAAACTGTTTTTT,CASNQGAANEKLFF
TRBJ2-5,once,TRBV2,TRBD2,TGTGCCAGCGGAGGACTAGATTGGCAAGAGACCCAGTACTTC,CASGGLDWQETQYF
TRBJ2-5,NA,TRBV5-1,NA,TGCGCCAGCAGCTCCGTACTTTATGCAACCCAGTACTTC,CASSSVLYATQYF
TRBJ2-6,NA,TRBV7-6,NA,TGTGCCAGCAGCTTAGCGGCCAGATCCTCTGGGGCCAACGTCCTGACTTTC,CASSLAARSSGANVLTF
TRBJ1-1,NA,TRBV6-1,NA,TGTGCCAGCAGTGATTATGAGGCTTTCTTT,CASSDYEAFF
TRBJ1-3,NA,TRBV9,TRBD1,TGTGCCAGCAGCCCCCACAGGGGAACTGGAAACACCATATATTTT,CASSPHRGTGNTIYF
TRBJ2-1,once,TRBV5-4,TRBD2,TGTGCCAGCACACTGAAGCGGGGGGGAAGGAATGAGCAGTTCTTC,CASTLKRGGRNEQFF
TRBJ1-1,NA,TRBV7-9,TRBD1,TGTGCCAGCAGAGGGGACAGGGCGAACACTGAAGCTTTCTTT,CASRGDRANTEAFF